A single sample is the source of the 10 T cell receptor beta chains below, sequenced in a study of cytomegalovirus exposure and HLA in healthy donors. In the PCR, 60 Vbeta and 13 Jbeta primers were used. Sequencing was performed with immunoSEQ multiplex PCR; in TCRdb, only in-frame clones are kept and a portion is missing. This sample's table has tens of thousands of clones. Source material: PBMCs. Receptor source: a man aged 40-55 years in good health and CMV-seronegative.

This chain joins TRBV30 and TRBJ2-2; no reliable D call. The CDR3 is made up of 16 amino acids. V lost 2 bases to trimming and J lost 0 bases, with 13 bases between them. Germline CDR1 GTSNPN, CDR2 SVGIG (reference sequence). CDR3 sequence: CAWSPLPSTNTGELFF. The CDR3 DNA reads TGTGCCTGGAGTCCGTTACCCTCTACGAACACCGGGGAGCTGTTTTTT.

The V call is TRBV28, the J call TRBJ2-6; possible D gene TRBD2, 5 bases. The germline gives CDR1 MDHEN, CDR2 SYDVKM. CDR3 length: 19 residues. V shed 3 bases and J shed 0 bases, with 18 bases lying between them. The CDR3 loop reads CASSFWDGLSTSGANVLTF. The CDR3 bases are TGTGCCAGCAGTTTTTGGGATGGACTTTCAACCTCTGGGGCCAACGTCCTGACTTTC.

This chain connects TRBV29-1 to TRBJ2-5, with 8 bases matching TRBD1. This CDR3 is built from 12 residues. The V gene end was trimmed by 7 bases and the J gene end by 14 bases; junction bases not matched to a gene: 15. The germline V gene has CDR1 SQVTM and CDR2 ANQGSEA. CDR3 sequence (DNA): TGCAGCGCTCGGACAGGGTCGGCTGGAGATTACTTC. It translates to CSARTGSAGDYF.

This chain uses TRBV6-5 with TRBJ1-2; 11 bases are shared with TRBD1. Per the germline V gene, CDR1 is MNHEY and CDR2 is SVGAGI. The J segment lost 4 bases and the V segment lost 2 bases, leaving 6 bases of the junction unmatched. This CDR3 contains 16 residues. The CDR3 here is CASSYVRTGGGYGYTF. For the CDR3, the DNA is TGTGCCAGCAGTTACGTTCGGACAGGGGGCGGCTATGGCTACACCTTC.

J is TRBJ2-7 and V is TRBV4-2, with D possibly being TRBD2 (6 bases). Per germline, CDR1 LGHNA and CDR2 YNFKEQ. This CDR3 has 17 amino acids. The V end lost 0 bases, the J end lost 2 bases, and 17 bases lay between the germline ends. The CDR3 is CASSQEALAPIPYEQYF. Written as DNA, the CDR3 is TGTGCCAGCAGCCAAGAGGCGCTAGCGCCAATCCCCTACGAGCAGTACTTC.

This chain uses TRBV7-8 with TRBJ2-3; TRBD1 matches 9 bases. Trimming removed 1 base from V and 0 bases from J; junction bases left unmatched: 11. Germline assignment: CDR1 SGHVS and CDR2 FQNEAQ. The CDR3 consists of 19 residues. The CDR3 DNA reads TGTGCCAGCAGCTTAGGGTTTCCAGCAGGGACAGGGAGCACAGATACGCAGTATTTT. It codes for CASSLGFPAGTGSTDTQYF. Variable domain in full (rest from reference TRBV7-8 and TRBJ2-3): GAGVSQSPRYKVAKRGQDVALRCDPISGHVSLFWYQQALGQGPEFLTYFQNEAQLDKSGLPSDRFFAERPEGSVSTLKIQRTQQEDSAVYLCASSLGFPAGTGSTDTQYFGPGTRLTVL.

The chain joins TRBV6-1 to TRBJ2-2; 7 positions match TRBD1. With V trimmed by 4 bases and J by 3 bases, 2 bases remained unmatched. Germline V CDR1 and CDR2: MNHNS, SASEGT. The CDR3 is made up of 14 amino acids. For the CDR3, the DNA is TGTGCCAGCAGTGGAGACAGGGACACCGGGGAGCTGTTTTTT. Its translation: CASSGDRDTGELFF.

The V call is TRBV5-1, the J call TRBJ2-7; 7 bases are shared with TRBD1. Germline CDR1 SGHRS, CDR2 YFSETQ. With 0 bases clipped from V and 7 bases from J, the junction kept 4 bases outside the gene matches. This CDR3 is 13 amino acids long. Here the CDR3 DNA reads TGCGCCAGCAGCTTGGGACAGGGCGGAGAGCAGTACTTC. This gives the protein CASSLGQGGEQYF.

The chain is built from TRBV7-6 and TRBJ2-5, with 7 bases identical to TRBD1. Germline CDR1 and CDR2: SGHVS and FNYEAQ. The V and J ends lost 4 bases and 2 bases, in that order; junction bases with no gene match: 10. This CDR3 is built from 16 residues. The CDR3 coding sequence is TGTGCCAGCAGCTCCTGGACAGGACCGTCGCAAGAGACCCAGTACTTC. As protein: CASSSWTGPSQETQYF. Combining the CDR3 with reference TRBV7-6 and TRBJ2-5 gives the whole variable domain GAGVSQSPRYKVTKRGQDVALRCDPISGHVSLYWYRQALGQGPEFLTYFNYEAQQDKSGLPNDRFSAERPEGSISTLTIQRTEQRDSAMYRCASSSWTGPSQETQYFGPGTRLLVL.

V gene TRBV7-9 combines with J gene TRBJ1-2; 7 positions agree with TRBD1. Germline V gene sequence: CDR1 SEHNR, CDR2 FQNEAQ (reference sequence). The CDR3 totals 15 residues. Trimming cost V 5 bases and J 5 bases; bases outside gene matches: 11. CDR3 coding DNA: TGTGCCAGCAGCCCCCGACAGGGCTGGGGGTATGGCTACACCTTC. Protein product: CASSPRQGWGYGYTF.